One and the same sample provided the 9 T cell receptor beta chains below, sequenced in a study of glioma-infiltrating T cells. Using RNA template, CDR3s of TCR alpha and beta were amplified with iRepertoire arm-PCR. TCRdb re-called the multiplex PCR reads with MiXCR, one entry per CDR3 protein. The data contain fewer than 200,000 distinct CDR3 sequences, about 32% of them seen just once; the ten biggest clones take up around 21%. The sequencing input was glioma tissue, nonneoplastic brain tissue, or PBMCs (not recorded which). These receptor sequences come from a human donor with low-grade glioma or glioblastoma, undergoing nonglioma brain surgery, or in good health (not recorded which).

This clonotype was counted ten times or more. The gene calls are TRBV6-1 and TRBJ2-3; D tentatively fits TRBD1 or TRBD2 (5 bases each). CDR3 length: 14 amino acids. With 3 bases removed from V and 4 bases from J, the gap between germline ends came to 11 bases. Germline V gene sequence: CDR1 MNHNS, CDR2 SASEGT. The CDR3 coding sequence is TGTGCCAGCAGTGATGCGAGAGGGGCAGATACGCAGTATTTT. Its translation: CASSDARGADTQYF.

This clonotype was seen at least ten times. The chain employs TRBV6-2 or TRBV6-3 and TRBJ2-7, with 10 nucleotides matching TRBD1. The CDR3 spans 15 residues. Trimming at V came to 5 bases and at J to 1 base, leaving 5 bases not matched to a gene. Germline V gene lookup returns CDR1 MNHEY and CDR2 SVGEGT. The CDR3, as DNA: TGTGCCAGCAGTACCGGGACAGGGGCGTCCTACGAGCAGTACTTC. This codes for CASSTGTGASYEQYF.

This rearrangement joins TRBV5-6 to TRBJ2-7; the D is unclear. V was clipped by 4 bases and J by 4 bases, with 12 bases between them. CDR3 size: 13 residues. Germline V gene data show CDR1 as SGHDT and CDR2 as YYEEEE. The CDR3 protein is CASSAGTLYEQYF. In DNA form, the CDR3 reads TGTGCCAGCAGCGCCGGAACCTTATACGAGCAGTACTTC.

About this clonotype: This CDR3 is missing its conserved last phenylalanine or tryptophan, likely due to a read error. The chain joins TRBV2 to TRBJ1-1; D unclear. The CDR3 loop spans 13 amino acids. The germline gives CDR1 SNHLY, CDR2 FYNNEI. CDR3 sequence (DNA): TGTGCCAGCGGCCTCAATTTGAACACTAAAGCTTTCCTT. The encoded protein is CASGLNLNTKAFL.

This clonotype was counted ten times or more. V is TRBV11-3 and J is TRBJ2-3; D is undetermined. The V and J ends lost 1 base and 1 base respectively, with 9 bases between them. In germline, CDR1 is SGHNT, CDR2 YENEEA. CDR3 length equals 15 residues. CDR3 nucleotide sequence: TGTGCCAGCAGCTTAGCTTTTTCTCGCACAGATACGCAGTATTTT. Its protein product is CASSLAFSRTDTQYF.

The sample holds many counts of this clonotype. The DNA of the CDR3 is TGTGCCAGTAGTATGAGGAGCGGGAGCATCTACAATGAGCAGTTCTTC. This codes for CASSMRSGSIYNEQFF. The rearrangement links TRBV19 to TRBJ2-1; 8 bases line up with TRBD2. The CDR3 length is 16 residues. From germline, CDR1 is LNHDA and CDR2 SQIVND (reference sequence). The ends lost 3 bases at V and 3 bases at J; junction bases unmatched: 7.

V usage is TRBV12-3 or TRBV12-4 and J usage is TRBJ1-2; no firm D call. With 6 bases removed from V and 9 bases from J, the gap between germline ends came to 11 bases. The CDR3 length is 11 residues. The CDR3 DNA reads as TGTGCCAGCAGGGCACTTGGACGCTACACCTTC. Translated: CASRALGRYTF.

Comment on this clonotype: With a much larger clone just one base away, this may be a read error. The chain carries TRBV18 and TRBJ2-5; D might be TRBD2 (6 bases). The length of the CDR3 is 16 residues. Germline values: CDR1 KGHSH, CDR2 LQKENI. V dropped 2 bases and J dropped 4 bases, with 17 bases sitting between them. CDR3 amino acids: CASSPDPEGGAETQYF. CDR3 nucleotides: TGTGCCAGCTCACCAGACCCGGAAGGAGGGGCAGAGACCCAGTACTTC.

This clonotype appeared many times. This chain's CDR3 is CSAIGTGAPYQETQYF. CDR3 coding DNA: TGCAGTGCTATCGGGACAGGGGCCCCGTACCAAGAGACCCAGTACTTC. The chain combines TRBV20-1 with TRBJ2-5; 10 bases are shared with TRBD1. CDR3 length equals 16 residues. Germline V gives CDR1 DFQATT, CDR2 SNEGSKA (reference sequence). V was clipped by 4 bases and J by 0 bases; unmatched bases: 8.